This T cell receptor beta chain is drawn from a study of beta chain features in type 1 diabetes. Whole-study results and caveats: VDJ junctions from type 1 diabetes patients carried fewer insertions and larger deletions. Cells expressing TCR highly could be over-represented by cDNA sequencing.

A note on this clone: The antigen remains unidentified.

Per the germline V gene, CDR1 is SNHLY and CDR2 is FYNNEI. The CDR3 sequence is 12 residues long. The V gene lost 3 bases and the J gene lost 7 bases, with 7 bases spanning the gap. Of the isolated RNA, all was reverse transcribed, and so the sequenced material was expressed TCRB transcripts. Only in-frame clones appear in the TCRdb table, and some are missing; sequencing was by immunoSEQ multiplex PCR. The table includes approximately 150,000 clones, about 10% detected once. The TCR was taken from a man between 18 and 29 years old in good health. Sequencing was carried out using naive CD4+ T cells from blood. The chain combines TRBV2 with TRBJ1-3; tentatively, D is TRBD1 (5 bases). In nucleotides, the CDR3 is TGTGCCAGCAGTGAGGGGGGGAACACCATATATTTT. Translated: CASSEGGNTIYF.